The sequence of this TCR beta chain was determined in a study of blood T cells in healthy people across ages. Germline loops: CDR1 MGHRA, CDR2 YSYEKL. V lost 4 bases and J 0 bases, leaving 19 bases between the germline ends. The length of the CDR3 is 18 residues. Together with a sample-barcoded 5' primer, a J-beta primer mix was included in a second PCR lasting 7 to 11 cycles. TCRdb re-analysed the 5' RACE reads in MiXCR, keeping a single row per CDR3 protein. The data show fewer than 700,000 distinct CDR3 sequences, less than 45% seen once. This sequence joins TRBV4-1 and TRBJ2-4; the D gene could be TRBD1 or TRBD2 (5 bases each). Sequenced input: blood. The TCR originated in a man older than 75 in good health. The CDR3 loop is CASSPRGQGQLAKNIQYF. The CDR3 DNA sequence: TGCGCCAGCAGCCCCCGAGGGCAGGGCCAGCTAGCCAAAAACATTCAGTACTTC.